The 5 T cell receptor beta chains presented below share a single source sample, sequenced in a study of blood T cell repertoires in COVID-19 (dated by TCRdb to about 2020). Libraries were made using the immunoSEQ multiplex PCR assay. The table comes from immuneACCESS by way of TCRdb, which keeps in-frame sequences with V and J called. Part of the clones is missing from these tables; in studies checked, under half for an unresolved V gene and the rest for unknown reasons. The sample table shows roughly 200,000 clones, and around 86% are seen once. The ten largest account for about 7% of the sample. The material sequenced was peripheral blood. Source of these receptors: a man in his forties with acute or convalescent COVID-19.

The chain uses TRBV30 and TRBJ2-1; D perhaps matches TRBD2 (5 bases). The CDR3 loop spans 15 amino acids. V shed 0 bases and J shed 2 bases, with 11 bases lying between them. Germline V lookup: CDR1 GTSNPN, CDR2 SVGIG (reference sequence). The CDR3 bases are TGTGCCTGGAGTGTACTTCCCGGGGCCTACAATGAGCAGTTCTTC. The encoded protein is CAWSVLPGAYNEQFF.

V and J are TRBV3-1 (or the pseudogene TRBV3-2) and TRBJ2-2; TRBD1 agrees at 7 bases. The CDR3 has 16 residues. Germline CDR1 LGHDT, CDR2 YNNKEL (reference sequence). With 5 bases clipped from V and 3 bases from J, the junction kept 9 bases outside the gene matches. The CDR3 coding sequence is TGTGCCAGCAGCATAAGGACAGGACCTCACACCGGGGAGCTGTTTTTT. Its translation: CASSIRTGPHTGELFF.

This clone was seen a few times. The chain couples TRBV27 to TRBJ1-6; no definite D call. Germline V gene data show CDR1 as MNHEY and CDR2 as SMNVEV (reference sequence). The CDR3 length is 13 residues. Deletions cut 2 bases from V and 15 bases from J, with 14 bases between. The chain's CDR3 is CASSLGQTTDLHF. Here the CDR3 DNA reads TGTGCCAGCAGTTTAGGGCAGACCACAGACCTCCACTTT.

The chain links TRBV19 to TRBJ1-2; perhaps TRBD1 as D (5 bases). The CDR3 contains 16 residues. Germline assignment: CDR1 LNHDA and CDR2 SQIVND (reference sequence). V dropped 0 bases and J dropped 8 bases, with 19 bases sitting between them. DNA of the CDR3: TGTGCCAGTAGTATAGATCGGGGGAGAGACAAGTACGGCTACACCTTC. It specifies CASSIDRGRDKYGYTF.

This chain uses TRBV6-4 with TRBJ2-3, with 9 bases that match TRBD1. The junction had 5 bases not matched to a gene; V was cut back by 5 bases and J by 2 bases. The CDR3 is 15 amino acids. The V gene's germline CDR1 is MRHNA and CDR2 SNTAGT. As DNA, the CDR3 is TGTGCCAGCAGTTCACAGGGGGCCCCCACAGATACGCAGTATTTT. Its translation is CASSSQGAPTDTQYF.